The rows below give T cell receptor beta chains drawn from one sample of a study of T-cell reconstitution after alpha-beta-depleted transplantation in children. TCRdb used MiXCR to reprocess the PCR reads, holding one entry per CDR3 protein. Among about 200,000 distinct CDR3 sequences, more than 12% were seen once, and the ten largest hold about 12%. Material: PBMCs from the stem cell graft donor, obtained from the stem cell graft. The source of these receptors is a human donor who donated a stem cell graft to a child with acute lymphoblastic leukemia. The CDR3 runs from the conserved cysteine through the conserved F or W. Fields, in order: V gene, J gene, clone size, D gene, CDR3 protein, CDR3 DNA. D genes are given only for firm matches. Size is omitted from some rows. Given values are once, few, many or a class for expanded clones.

V gene: TRBV5-6; J gene: TRBJ2-7; clone size: few; D gene: TRBD1; CDR3 protein: CASSLGQGNPYEQYF; CDR3 DNA: TGTGCCAGCAGCTTGGGACAGGGCAACCCTTACGAGCAGTACTTC
V gene: TRBV7-6; J gene: TRBJ2-1; clone size: many; D gene: TRBD2; CDR3 protein: CASSLTAGGPGEQFF; CDR3 DNA: TGTGCCAGCAGCTTAACGGCGGGAGGGCCCGGTGAGCAGTTCTTC
V gene: TRBV28; J gene: TRBJ2-1; clone size: -; D gene: -; CDR3 protein: CASRPGSSGGEQFF; CDR3 DNA: TGTGCCAGCAGACCCGGGTCCAGCGGCGGGGAGCAGTTCTTC
V gene: TRBV5-4; J gene: TRBJ1-2; clone size: few; D gene: TRBD1; CDR3 protein: CASSARQGNYGYTF; CDR3 DNA: TGTGCCAGCAGCGCCCGACAGGGAAACTATGGCTACACCTTC
V gene: TRBV7-2; J gene: TRBJ1-5; clone size: many; D gene: -; CDR3 protein: CASSLASGGDQPQHF; CDR3 DNA: TGTGCCAGCAGCTTAGCGAGCGGGGGTGATCAGCCCCAGCATTTT
V gene: TRBV20-1; J gene: TRBJ1-2; clone size: -; D gene: -; CDR3 protein: CSARAGAPYGYTF; CDR3 DNA: TGCAGTGCTAGAGCTGGGGCGCCCTATGGCTACACCTTC
V gene: TRBV20-1; J gene: TRBJ1-5; clone size: many; D gene: TRBD1; CDR3 protein: CSAKDRESYSNQPQHF; CDR3 DNA: TGCAGTGCAAAGGACAGGGAGAGTTATAGCAATCAGCCCCAGCATTTT
V gene: TRBV20-1; J gene: TRBJ2-3; clone size: many; D gene: -; CDR3 protein: CSQRGVSTDTQYF; CDR3 DNA: TGCAGTCAACGCGGGGTTTCCACAGATACGCAGTATTTT
V gene: TRBV12-3/TRBV12-4; J gene: TRBJ2-7; clone size: -; D gene: -; CDR3 protein: CASSLERVHEQYF; CDR3 DNA: TGTGCCAGCAGTTTAGAAAGGGTTCACGAGCAGTACTTC
V gene: TRBV29-1; J gene: TRBJ2-1; clone size: many; D gene: TRBD2; CDR3 protein: CSVESLAGGQSYNEQFF; CDR3 DNA: TGCAGCGTTGAGAGTCTAGCGGGAGGACAGTCCTACAATGAGCAGTTCTTC
V gene: TRBV7-6; J gene: TRBJ2-7; clone size: many; D gene: -; CDR3 protein: CASSSRGNYEQYF; CDR3 DNA: TGTGCCAGCAGCTCAAGGGGTAACTACGAGCAGTACTTC
V gene: TRBV14; J gene: TRBJ1-1; clone size: many; D gene: -; CDR3 protein: CASSQVGNIMNTEAFF; CDR3 DNA: TGTGCCAGCAGCCAAGTAGGTAACATCATGAACACTGAAGCTTTCTTT
V gene: TRBV5-1; J gene: TRBJ1-6; clone size: few; D gene: -; CDR3 protein: CASSLDDRRGSPLHF; CDR3 DNA: TGCGCCAGCAGCTTGGATGACAGAAGAGGTTCACCCCTCCACTTT
V gene: TRBV5-1; J gene: TRBJ1-4; clone size: -; D gene: -; CDR3 protein: CASSFAGRGEKLFF; CDR3 DNA: TGCGCCAGCAGCTTTGCGGGAAGGGGAGAAAAACTGTTTTTT
V gene: TRBV5-1; J gene: TRBJ2-7; clone size: many; D gene: -; CDR3 protein: CASSPLADSYEQYF; CDR3 DNA: TGCGCCAGCAGCCCCTTGGCGGACTCCTACGAGCAGTACTTC
V gene: TRBV12-3/TRBV12-4; J gene: TRBJ2-1; clone size: many; D gene: TRBD1; CDR3 protein: CASSLQGAPHNEQFF; CDR3 DNA: TGTGCCAGCAGTCTACAGGGGGCCCCTCACAATGAGCAGTTCTTC
V gene: TRBV7-9; J gene: TRBJ2-3; clone size: -; D gene: TRBD2; CDR3 protein: CASSRPGLARTSTDTQYF; CDR3 DNA: TGTGCCAGCAGCCGTCCGGGACTAGCGAGGACTAGCACAGATACGCAGTATTTT
V gene: TRBV18; J gene: TRBJ1-4; clone size: many; D gene: -; CDR3 protein: CASSPREETNEKLFF; CDR3 DNA: TGTGCCAGCTCACCCAGGGAGGAAACTAATGAAAAACTGTTTTTT
V gene: TRBV7-2; J gene: TRBJ2-1; clone size: many; D gene: TRBD2; CDR3 protein: CASGRTEQFF; CDR3 DNA: TGTGCTAGCGGGAGAACTGAGCAGTTCTTC
V gene: TRBV5-1; J gene: TRBJ2-1; clone size: many; D gene: TRBD2; CDR3 protein: CASSGGTSGSGEQFF; CDR3 DNA: TGCGCCAGCTCGGGAGGGACTAGCGGGAGCGGAGAGCAGTTCTTC
V gene: TRBV20-1; J gene: TRBJ2-7; clone size: many; D gene: TRBD2; CDR3 protein: CSARSSGIRYEQYF; CDR3 DNA: TGCAGTGCTAGATCCAGCGGGATTCGGTACGAGCAGTACTTC
V gene: TRBV19; J gene: TRBJ1-5; clone size: -; D gene: TRBD1; CDR3 protein: CASDNDRAWQPQHF; CDR3 DNA: TGTGCCAGTGATAACGACAGGGCCTGGCAGCCCCAGCATTTT
V gene: TRBV5-1; J gene: TRBJ2-3; clone size: many; D gene: TRBD1; CDR3 protein: CASSLNQGAAWDTQYF; CDR3 DNA: TGCGCCAGCAGCTTGAACCAGGGGGCAGCGTGGGATACGCAGTATTTT
V gene: TRBV10-3; J gene: TRBJ2-5; clone size: many; D gene: -; CDR3 protein: CAISESSSDKQETQYF; CDR3 DNA: TGTGCCATCAGTGAGTCGTCGTCGGATAAACAAGAGACCCAGTACTTC
V gene: TRBV7-9; J gene: TRBJ2-1; clone size: few; D gene: -; CDR3 protein: CASGEVRIGYNEQFF; CDR3 DNA: TGTGCCAGCGGGGAGGTAAGGATCGGCTACAATGAGCAGTTCTTC
V gene: TRBV20-1; J gene: TRBJ2-7; clone size: many; D gene: -; CDR3 protein: CSARGRRHGEYEQYF; CDR3 DNA: TGCAGTGCTAGAGGCAGGCGACACGGAGAATACGAGCAGTACTTC
V gene: TRBV6-5; J gene: TRBJ2-3; clone size: many; D gene: TRBD1; CDR3 protein: CASSYSPGQGFSTDTQYF; CDR3 DNA: TGTGCCAGCAGCTATTCCCCGGGACAGGGGTTTAGCACAGATACGCAGTATTTT
V gene: TRBV21-1; J gene: TRBJ2-7; clone size: many; D gene: -; CDR3 protein: CASKRGSEKGLAGDSYEQYF; CDR3 DNA: TGTGCCAGCAAAAGGGGGTCGGAGAAAGGGCTAGCGGGCGACTCCTACGAGCAGTACTTC
V gene: TRBV11-2; J gene: TRBJ2-1; clone size: -; D gene: -; CDR3 protein: CASSSSPGRVSEQFF; CDR3 DNA: TGTGCCAGCAGTTCCTCGCCGGGACGAGTGAGTGAGCAGTTCTTC
V gene: TRBV10-3; J gene: TRBJ1-6; clone size: -; D gene: -; CDR3 protein: CAISERTGSNSPLHF; CDR3 DNA: TGTGCCATCAGTGAACGTACGGGCAGTAATTCACCCCTCCACTTT
V gene: TRBV28; J gene: TRBJ1-2; clone size: -; D gene: TRBD1; CDR3 protein: CASSPGTGIGYTF; CDR3 DNA: TGTGCCAGCAGTCCCGGGACAGGGATTGGCTACACCTTC
V gene: TRBV18; J gene: TRBJ1-1; clone size: few; D gene: -; CDR3 protein: CASSPVPLGDTEAFF; CDR3 DNA: TGTGCCAGCTCACCCGTCCCCTTAGGGGACACTGAAGCTTTCTTT
V gene: TRBV5-6; J gene: TRBJ2-1; clone size: many; D gene: -; CDR3 protein: CASSLGSNNEQFF; CDR3 DNA: TGTGCCAGCAGCTTGGGCAGCAACAATGAGCAGTTCTTC
V gene: TRBV11-3; J gene: TRBJ1-4; clone size: -; D gene: -; CDR3 protein: CASSDEFNEKLFF; CDR3 DNA: TGTGCCAGCAGCGACGAGTTTAATGAAAAACTGTTTTTT
V gene: TRBV7-7; J gene: TRBJ2-2; clone size: many; D gene: -; CDR3 protein: CASSTRVAGELFF; CDR3 DNA: TGTGCCAGCAGTACAAGGGTGGCCGGGGAGCTGTTTTTT
V gene: TRBV6-1; J gene: TRBJ2-7; clone size: many; D gene: -; CDR3 protein: CASSDQAFEQYF; CDR3 DNA: TGTGCCAGCAGTGACCAGGCCTTCGAGCAGTACTTC
V gene: TRBV12-3/TRBV12-4; J gene: TRBJ2-7; clone size: -; D gene: TRBD1; CDR3 protein: CASSLSGQKAYEQYF; CDR3 DNA: TGTGCCAGCAGTTTATCGGGACAGAAAGCTTACGAGCAGTACTTC
V gene: TRBV20-1; J gene: TRBJ2-3; clone size: few; D gene: TRBD2; CDR3 protein: CSAHRGTSGSGPDTQYF; CDR3 DNA: TGCAGTGCCCACCGGGGGACTAGCGGGAGTGGCCCAGATACGCAGTATTTT
V gene: TRBV27; J gene: TRBJ1-1; clone size: -; D gene: -; CDR3 protein: CASSSQGRHNTEAFF; CDR3 DNA: TGTGCCAGCAGTTCCCAGGGACGACACAACACTGAAGCTTTCTTT
V gene: TRBV12-3/TRBV12-4; J gene: TRBJ2-3; clone size: many; D gene: TRBD2; CDR3 protein: CASTPGLASGYTSTDTQYF; CDR3 DNA: TGTGCCAGCACCCCCGGACTAGCCAGCGGTTACACTAGCACAGATACGCAGTATTTT
V gene: TRBV7-2; J gene: TRBJ1-2; clone size: many; D gene: TRBD1; CDR3 protein: CASSLSTGYGYTF; CDR3 DNA: TGTGCCAGCAGCTTATCGACAGGGTATGGCTACACCTTC
V gene: TRBV7-8; J gene: TRBJ2-5; clone size: many; D gene: -; CDR3 protein: CASSLRAGRETQYF; CDR3 DNA: TGTGCCAGCAGCTTAAGGGCGGGACGGGAGACCCAGTACTTC
V gene: TRBV5-1; J gene: TRBJ2-2; clone size: many; D gene: TRBD2; CDR3 protein: CASSLGAGGNTGELFF; CDR3 DNA: TGCGCCAGCAGCTTGGGGGCGGGAGGAAACACCGGGGAGCTGTTTTTT